Listed below are T cell receptor beta chains from one sample, sequenced in a study of blood T cell repertoires in COVID-19. Clones were sequenced by immunoSEQ multiplex PCR, and TCRdb holds only the in-frame ones, with some missing. Seen here are about 270,000 clones, 81% observed once, and the top ten hold over 2.5%. The source material was peripheral blood. The receptor set was obtained from a woman aged 55-69 years with active or convalescent COVID-19. Each CDR3 is given with its conserved first and last residue. The D gene is left open where the match is weak. Clone size appears in some rows only: once, few, many, or a class for an expanded clone.

TRBD1	TRBV19	TRBJ1-1	-	CASFRTGTGNTEAFF	TGTGCCAGTTTTCGAACCGGGACAGGGAATACTGAAGCTTTCTTT
TRBD1	TRBV19	TRBJ1-5	-	CASSIGFRSGQLNQPQHF	TGTGCCAGTAGTATAGGTTTTCGATCGGGACAGCTAAATCAGCCCCAGCATTTT
-	TRBV12-5	TRBJ1-2	-	CASGPGFGRRDGYGYTF	TGTGCTAGTGGCCCGGGTTTTGGGAGGCGTGATGGCTATGGCTACACCTTC
TRBD2	TRBV27	TRBJ2-3	-	CASSLFGGAADTQYF	TGTGCCAGCAGTTTATTCGGGGGGGCAGCAGATACGCAGTATTTT
TRBD1	TRBV18	TRBJ1-2	-	CASSPFTGAINYGYTF	TGTGCCAGCTCACCCTTTACAGGGGCGATTAACTATGGCTACACCTTC
-	TRBV6-6	TRBJ1-2	-	CASSSPGRDNGGYTF	TGTGCCAGCAGTTCCCCAGGCAGGGATAACGGGGGCTACACCTTC
-	TRBV5-1	TRBJ1-1	-	CASSLSGSNTEAFF	TGCGCCAGCAGCCTATCCGGGAGTAACACTGAAGCTTTCTTT
-	TRBV29-1	TRBJ1-2	-	CSVAAGAMHTF	-
-	TRBV11-3	TRBJ2-1	-	CASSLNLVTEQFF	TGTGCCAGCAGCTTAAATCTGGTAACAGAGCAGTTCTTC
-	TRBV7-9	TRBJ1-2	-	CASSLGGQGSYTF	TGTGCCAGCAGCTTAGGGGGGCAGGGGAGCTACACCTTC
TRBD2	TRBV19	TRBJ2-2	-	CASSIGRGITGELFF	TGTGCCAGTAGTATCGGGCGGGGGATCACCGGGGAGCTGTTTTTT
-	TRBV7-8	TRBJ2-7	-	CASSLSPGSYEQYF	TGTGCCAGCAGCTTATCCCCAGGTTCCTACGAGCAGTACTTC
TRBD1	TRBV7-9	TRBJ1-2	many	CASSLAGTGGIYGYTF	TGTGCCAGCAGCTTAGCGGGGACAGGGGGTATCTATGGCTACACCTTC